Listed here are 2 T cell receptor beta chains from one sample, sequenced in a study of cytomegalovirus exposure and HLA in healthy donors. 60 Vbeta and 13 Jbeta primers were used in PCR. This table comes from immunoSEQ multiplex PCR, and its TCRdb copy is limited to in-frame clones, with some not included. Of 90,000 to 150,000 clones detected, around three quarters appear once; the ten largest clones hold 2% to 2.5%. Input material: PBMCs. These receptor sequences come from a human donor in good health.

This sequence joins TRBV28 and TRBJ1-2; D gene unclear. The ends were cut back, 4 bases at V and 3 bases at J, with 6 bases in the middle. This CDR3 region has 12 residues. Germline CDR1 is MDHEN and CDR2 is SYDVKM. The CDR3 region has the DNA TGTGCCAGCAGTTCACTCGACTATGGCTACACCTTC. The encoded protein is CASSSLDYGYTF.

Written as DNA, the CDR3 is TGCGCCAGCAGCCGGGACAGGGTACAGGGGTCCTCCGGGGAGCTGTTTTTT. Its translation is CASSRDRVQGSSGELFF. The chain combines TRBV10-2 with TRBJ2-2, with 9 bases lining up with TRBD1. Germline V lookup: CDR1 WSHSY, CDR2 SAAADI. Trimming removed 6 bases from V and 6 bases from J; junction bases left unmatched: 14. This CDR3 is built from 17 residues.